Each of the 29 T cell receptor beta chains below was sequenced from the same sample in a study of glioma-infiltrating T cells. Using RNA template, CDR3s of TCR alpha and beta were amplified with iRepertoire arm-PCR. TCRdb re-derived calls from the multiplex PCR reads in MiXCR, one entry per CDR3 protein. The sample holds 100,000 to 150,000 distinct CDR3 sequences; 20% to 25% are singletons and the top ten take 13% to 15%. Sequenced input: glioma tissue, nonneoplastic brain tissue, or PBMCs (not recorded which). Receptors originate from a human donor with low-grade glioma or glioblastoma, undergoing nonglioma brain surgery, or in good health (not recorded which).

This clonotype was found many times. This rearrangement joins TRBV7-2 to TRBJ1-2, with D possibly being TRBD1 (6 bases). V was cut by 2 bases and J by 3 bases, with 7 bases left in between. The CDR3 length is 13 residues. Germline lookup yields CDR1 SGHTA and CDR2 FQGNSA. For the CDR3, the DNA is TGTGCCAGCAGCTTACCAGGGGACTATGGCTACACCTTC. Residues: CASSLPGDYGYTF.

This chain joins TRBV4-1 and TRBJ1-4; no reliable D call. In germline, CDR1 is MGHRA, CDR2 YSYEKL. V was pared by 4 bases and J by 2 bases, with 14 bases between. The CDR3 runs to 16 residues. CDR3 sequence (DNA): TGCGCCAGCAGCCGATCTCATGCGGGGACTAATGAAAAACTGTTTTTT. This sequence encodes CASSRSHAGTNEKLFF.

This clonotype was counted ten times or more. The chain joins TRBV6-2 or TRBV6-3 to TRBJ2-7; 7 bases fit TRBD1. The CDR3 has 15 residues. The germline gives CDR1 MNHEY, CDR2 SVGEGT. The V and J ends lost 0 bases and 7 bases, in that order; junction bases with no gene match: 9. CDR3 amino acids: CASSYSRGTASEQYF. CDR3 in DNA: TGTGCCAGCAGTTACTCGAGAGGGACAGCCTCGGAGCAGTACTTC.

This clonotype was seen many times. The chain has TRBV4-1 and TRBJ2-3, with D unclear. Trimming took 4 bases from V and 5 from J, leaving 10 bases between them. CDR1 MGHRA and CDR2 YSYEKL come from the germline V gene. The CDR3 contains 13 residues. The CDR3 spells CASSPREGDTQYF. The CDR3 coding sequence is TGCGCCAGCAGCCCCCGAGAAGGAGATACGCAGTATTTT.

In this sample, this clonotype turned up many times. The genes are TRBV7-2 and TRBJ2-1, with 7 bases aligning to TRBD2. J lost 8 bases, V lost 4 bases, and 11 bases had no gene match. Germline CDR1 SGHTA, CDR2 FQGNSA. The CDR3 length is 15 residues. CDR3 region: CASSSVYLTSDEQFF. For the CDR3, the DNA is TGTGCCAGCAGCTCCGTGTACCTTACTAGCGATGAGCAGTTCTTC.

This clonotype has ten or more counts. The chain links TRBV7-3 to TRBJ2-1, with 11 bases matching TRBD2. CDR3 length equals 12 residues. Germline lookup yields CDR1 SGHTA and CDR2 FQGTGA. With V trimmed by 8 bases and J by 11 bases, 5 bases remained unmatched. The CDR3 sequence is CASGTSGSQQFF. For the CDR3, the DNA is TGTGCCAGCGGGACTAGCGGATCGCAGCAGTTCTTC.

As for this clonotype: The junction does not match germline at one end; this may be a read error. The V and J genes are TRBV18 and TRBJ2-7; D is possibly TRBD2 (6 bases). The CDR3 has 13 amino acids. Per germline, CDR1 KGHSH and CDR2 LQKENI. CDR3 protein: CASSQGTSYKQYF. The CDR3 region has the DNA TGTGCCAGCTCACAGGGGACTTCCTACAAGCAGTACTTC.

In its sample, this clonotype was seen a few times. The chain uses TRBV29-1 and TRBJ1-1; D gene unclear. V lost 8 bases and J 0 bases, leaving 13 bases between the germline ends. This CDR3 region has 13 residues. Germline V gene lookup returns CDR1 SQVTM and CDR2 ANQGSEA. The CDR3 is CSSRRVLNTEAFF. In DNA form, the CDR3 reads TGCAGCTCCAGGAGGGTGTTGAACACTGAAGCTTTCTTT.

This sequence joins TRBV5-1 and TRBJ2-5; 15 bases line up with TRBD2. The CDR3 consists of 17 residues. The V gene end was trimmed by 0 bases and the J gene end by 4 bases; junction bases not matched to a gene: 4. From germline, CDR1 is SGHRS and CDR2 YFSETQ. The CDR3 reads CASSLEGLAGGVETQYF. The CDR3 bases are TGCGCCAGCAGCTTGGAGGGACTAGCGGGAGGCGTAGAGACCCAGTACTTC.

Comment on this clonotype: This may arise from a read error, as a much more abundant clone is one base away. The chain has TRBV4-3 and TRBJ2-7; D is unclear. The germline V gene encodes CDR1 LGHNA and CDR2 YSLEER. The CDR3 runs 13 residues. V lost 0 bases to trimming and J lost 3 bases, with 6 bases between them. In nucleotides, the CDR3 is TGCGCCAGCAGCCAAGACTGGGGCTACGAGCAGTACTTC. Its translation: CASSQDWGYEQYF.

In regard to this clonotype: This may be a read error: a much more frequent sequence differs by one nucleotide. The chain couples TRBV6-4 to TRBJ2-2, with D hard to call. Germline V gene data show CDR1 as MRHNA and CDR2 as SNTAGT. V lost 10 bases and J 7 bases, leaving 19 bases between the germline ends. CDR3 length equals 14 residues. CDR3 coding DNA: TGTGCCACCCGACGGAGCTTAACCGACGGGGAGCTGTTTTTT. Amino acid sequence: CATRRSLTDGELFF.

V gene TRBV4-1 combines with J gene TRBJ1-2; 9 bases are a match to TRBD1. The CDR3 runs to 17 residues. The germline V gene encodes CDR1 MGHRA and CDR2 YSYEKL. V lost 3 bases to trimming and J lost 2 bases; unmatched junction nucleotides: 10. The CDR3 sequence: CASSQITRTGANYGYTF. Here the CDR3 DNA reads TGCGCCAGCAGCCAGATTACGAGGACAGGGGCAAACTATGGCTACACCTTC.

The CDR3 coding sequence is TGTGCCAGCAGCCAGGGCAGGGAGGCCTACGAGCAGTACTTC. Amino acids: CASSQGREAYEQYF. The gene calls are TRBV3-1 and TRBJ2-7; weak D call: TRBD2 (6 bases). Germline V lookup: CDR1 LGHDT, CDR2 YNNKEL (reference sequence). The CDR3 spans 14 residues. The V and J ends lost 3 bases and 2 bases respectively, with 11 bases between them.

This clonotype was seen a few times. The V gene is TRBV19, the J gene TRBJ1-1; D uncertain. CDR1 is LNHDA, CDR2 SQIVND, per germline (reference sequence). Deletions cut 7 bases from V and 8 bases from J, with 17 bases between. The CDR3 runs to 13 residues. CDR3 in amino acids: CASTLPRQNEAFF. The CDR3 bases are TGTGCCAGTACCCTCCCCCGGCAGAACGAAGCTTTCTTT.

The V call is TRBV6-2 or TRBV6-3, the J call TRBJ2-7, with D possibly matching TRBD1 (6 bases). V gave up 4 bases and J gave up 6 bases, with 10 bases separating them. Looked up from germline, CDR1 is MNHEY and CDR2 is SVGEGT. The CDR3 is 12 residues long. In nucleotides, the CDR3 is TGTGCCAGCAGTTTAGGACAGAGCGAGCAGTACTTC. It translates to CASSLGQSEQYF.

V usage is TRBV19 and J usage is TRBJ2-1; D remains ambiguous. The V end lost 6 bases, the J end lost 10 bases, and 10 bases lay between the germline ends. This CDR3 has 11 residues. In germline, CDR1 is LNHDA, CDR2 SQIVND (reference sequence). The CDR3 sequence: CASSRANEQFF. The CDR3 DNA is TGTGCCAGTAGCCGAGCGAACGAGCAGTTCTTC.

This clonotype was observed a few times. The chain joins TRBV6-1 to TRBJ1-1, with D unresolved. CDR3 length: 14 amino acids. Trimming stripped 6 bases from V and 1 base from J, with 12 bases between. CDR1 is MNHNS, CDR2 SASEGT, per germline. The CDR3, as DNA: TGTGCCAGCAGCAAGAGCGCTTGGAACACTGAAGCTTTCTTT. Amino acids: CASSKSAWNTEAFF.

To note about this clonotype: With a much larger clone just one base away, this may be a read error. The chain couples TRBV7-9 to TRBJ2-5; 7 bases are shared with TRBD1. The CDR3 loop spans 13 amino acids. Germline CDR1 reads SEHNR; CDR2 reads FQNEAQ (reference sequence). The CDR3 is CASSRTGAESQYF. The CDR3 DNA reads as TGTGCCAGCAGCCGAACAGGGGCAGAGTCCCAGTACTTC. The entire variable domain, with the rest obtained from reference TRBV7-9 and TRBJ2-5, is as follows: DTGVSQNPRHKITKRGQNVTFRCDPISEHNRLYWYRQTLGQGPEFLTYFQNEAQLEKSRLLSDRFSAERPKGSFSTLEIQRTEQGDSAMYLCASSRTGAESQYFGPGTRLLVL.

This clonotype was detected many times. The V call is TRBV4-2, the J call TRBJ2-1; 8 bases are shared with TRBD2. The V gene end was trimmed by 0 bases and the J gene end by 4 bases; junction bases not matched to a gene: 2. The CDR3 is 15 amino acids. Germline V CDR1 and CDR2: LGHNA, YNFKEQ. Here the CDR3 DNA reads TGTGCCAGCAGCCAAGAACTAGCGGAATACAATGAGCAGTTCTTC. Translating gives CASSQELAEYNEQFF.

This clonotype was observed once. The chain links TRBV11-2 to TRBJ2-1; 8 bases agree with TRBD2. J lost 3 bases, V lost 0 bases, and 10 bases had no gene match. Germline-derived CDR1 and CDR2 are SGHAT and FQNNGV. The CDR3 is 18 residues long. CDR3 amino acids: CASSLDHGGSGIYNEQFF. In DNA form, the CDR3 reads TGTGCCAGCAGCTTAGATCATGGTGGTAGCGGGATCTACAATGAGCAGTTCTTC.

This clonotype was counted many times. This chain's CDR3 is CASSPGQGPYEQYF. In nucleotides, the CDR3 is TGTGCCAGCAGTCCGGGACAGGGGCCCTACGAGCAGTACTTC. This chain uses TRBV27 with TRBJ2-7, with 10 bases that match TRBD1. The germline V gene has CDR1 MNHEY and CDR2 SMNVEV (reference sequence). Trimming at V came to 5 bases and at J to 2 bases, leaving 3 bases not matched to a gene. There are 14 residues in the CDR3.

As concerns this clonotype: This could be a read error, since a much larger clone is one nucleotide away. The rearrangement links TRBV20-1 to TRBJ2-1, with 15 bases lining up with TRBD2. The CDR3 runs to 15 residues. Per germline, CDR1 DFQATT and CDR2 SNEGSKA (reference sequence). J was trimmed by 6 bases and V by 5 bases; bases with no gene match: 5. CDR3: CSASGTSGRSNEQFF. The CDR3 nucleotides are TGCAGTGCTTCCGGGACTAGCGGGAGGAGCAATGAGCAGTTCTTC.

As concerns this clonotype: One end of the junction is discordant with germline, which a read error may explain. The chain joins TRBV4-3 to TRBJ2-7, with TRBD2 matching 9 bases. Germline V gives CDR1 LGHNA, CDR2 YSLEER. The CDR3 consists of 17 residues. CDR3 in amino acids: CANSQEPQLAGAYEQYF. As DNA, the CDR3 is TGCGCCAACAGCCAGGAACCCCAACTAGCGGGTGCCTACGAGCAGTACTTC.

This clonotype was detected many times. The J gene is TRBJ2-2, the V gene TRBV28; TRBD1 aligns across 9 bases. The V segment lost 6 bases and the J segment 7 bases; nucleotides outside the gene matches: 9. CDR3 size: 15 residues. In germline, CDR1 is MDHEN, CDR2 SYDVKM. The CDR3 protein is CASRVQGAVGGELFF. CDR3 in DNA: TGTGCCAGCAGGGTACAGGGGGCCGTGGGCGGGGAGCTGTTTTTT.

This clonotype was observed at least ten times. This chain uses TRBV6-2 or TRBV6-3 with TRBJ2-5; the D gene is possibly TRBD2 (6 bases). CDR1 is MNHEY, CDR2 SVGEGT, per germline. This CDR3 region has 14 residues. V lost 2 bases and J 6 bases, leaving 13 bases between the germline ends. For the CDR3, the DNA is TGTGCCAGCAGTTACCGGAGGGAGAGCAAGACCCAGTACTTC. Translated, it gives CASSYRRESKTQYF.

This clonotype occurred many times. V gene TRBV19 combines with J gene TRBJ2-1; 7 nucleotides agree with TRBD2. Germline trimming cut 7 bases from V and 2 bases from J; bases unmatched to any gene: 2. Germline V gene data show CDR1 as LNHDA and CDR2 as SQIVND (reference sequence). This CDR3 comprises 13 residues. Written as DNA, the CDR3 is TGTGCCAGTACCGGGAGGACCTACAATGAGCAGTTCTTC. Protein: CASTGRTYNEQFF. The variable domain in full, completed from reference TRBV19 and TRBJ2-1, reads DGGITQSPKYLFRKEGQNVTLSCEQNLNHDAMYWYRQDPGQGLRLIYYSQIVNDFQKGDIAEGYSVSREKKESFPLTVTSAQKNPTAFYLCASTGRTYNEQFFGPGTRLTVL.

The chain combines TRBV4-3 with TRBJ2-1, with D unresolved. The CDR3 runs 15 residues. Germline V CDR1 and CDR2: LGHNA, YSLEER. Trimming stripped 4 bases from V and 7 bases from J, with 17 bases between. The CDR3 loop is CASSRAPVGGNEQFF. The DNA of the CDR3 is TGCGCCAGCAGCCGGGCCCCAGTAGGCGGAAATGAGCAGTTCTTC.

This clonotype was counted only a few times. The J gene is TRBJ2-2, the V gene TRBV19; 10 bases match TRBD2. Unmatched junction bases numbered 10, after V lost 9 bases and J lost 0 bases. This CDR3 region has 17 residues. Per the germline V gene, CDR1 is LNHDA and CDR2 is SQIVND (reference sequence). CDR3 in amino acids: CASEREGLFANTGELFF. CDR3 sequence (DNA): TGTGCCAGCGAGCGGGAGGGCCTATTCGCGAACACCGGGGAGCTGTTTTTT.

This clonotype was seen ten or more times. The V gene is TRBV4-3, the J gene TRBJ2-3, with D possibly being TRBD1 (6 bases). Deletions cut 2 bases from V and 5 bases from J, with 14 bases between. CDR3 length: 15 residues. CDR1 and CDR2 from the germline V gene are LGHNA and YSLEER. The CDR3 protein is CASSQKLTGRDTQYF. The DNA of the CDR3 is TGCGCCAGCAGCCAAAAGCTTACAGGGAGAGATACGCAGTATTTT.